This entry concerns a single T cell receptor beta chain. Its antigen remains unidentified. No much larger clone exists at a distance of one base, and base qualities are not known. V lost 6 bases and J lost 9 bases; the stretch between them is 9 bases long. Taken from the germline V gene (reference sequence), the CDR1 and CDR2 loops are DFQATT and SNEGSKA. Counted from cysteine to phenylalanine, this CDR3 has 10 amino acids. The retained sequence is limited to the CDR3, 30 bases, with the frame set at the first base. Enrolling through a virtual design, the prospective study's participants ranged in age from roughly 18 to 89 years and lived across 20 to 25 United States geographic areas. Cohort assignment in the prospective study relied on participant-reported clinical history from a screening survey and a study questionnaire. In the prospective study, mobile phlebotomists collected whole blood, serum and a nasopharyngeal or oropharyngeal swab from each participant. Prospective study participants could optionally give additional blood draws and questionnaires over an approximately two-month period. Before DNA extraction, prospective study blood samples were shipped either frozen or at room temperature.

This sample is drawn from a study of blood T cell repertoires in COVID-19 (dated by TCRdb to about 2020). For the wider study: Recovered participants in ImmuneRACE Cohort 3 were defined by two consecutive negative NP/OP PCR tests, clearance by a healthcare professional, or resolution of symptoms. Samples covering the acute and convalescent phases of COVID-19 were provided by collaborators in the United States, Italy and Spain. The material from the prospective study consisted of cDNA or gDNA derived from T cells, B-cell-depleted T cells, or PBMCs. Subjects who had been exposed to COVID-19, were actively infected with it, or had recovered from it provided the deeply sampled blood TCRbeta repertoires that made up the dataset. The repertoires were released in a freely available public database intended as a resource for research on the immune response to SARS-CoV-2. The samples were drawn from two sources: the first 160 participants of the ongoing ImmuneRACE study, and fewer than 1,500 subjects contributed by 6 global collaborators. The sample metadata nearly always contained a de-identified subject ID, COVID-19 status, age in years and sex. HLA class I and class II types, where available, came from metadata supplied by the sample provider rather than from assay-based typing.

On the study overall, not on this receptor specifically: The amount of clinical and demographic metadata varied by source and participant and was provided uncurated.

The immunoSEQ Assay, a bias-controlled multiplex PCR, was used to amplify TCRbeta CDR3 regions from genomic DNA. Concerning the study's data processing: Nucleated cell counts per sample were estimated from amplification of reference gene primers within the assay. To quantify the absolute abundance of each unique TCRbeta CDR3 rearrangement, sequence reads were collapsed and filtered. For each sample, productive Simpson clonality was calculated as the square root of Simpson's diversity index over productive rearrangements. This is the immuneACCESS table as TCRdb keeps it, with only in-frame sequences that have V and J called. A part of the clones is gone; compared with another copy, unresolved V genes explain less than half, and the rest is unexplained. For V, J and clone size, that table is used; D and trimming come from the DNA. In this sample the table shows roughly 340,000 clones, roughly 86% of which occur a single time. The ten largest clones capture approximately 1.9% of the sample.

The rearrangement joined TRBV20-1 to TRBJ2-1, and the D gene may be TRBD2, 6 bases matching. The sample taken for sequencing was PBMCs or T cells enriched from blood (not recorded which). This TCR came from a man aged 35 to 55 in a cohort exposed to, infected with or recovered from COVID-19 (not recorded which). In nucleotide form, the sequence is TGCAGTGCCCCGCGGGGTGAGCAGTTCTTC. Its product reads: CSAPRGEQFF.